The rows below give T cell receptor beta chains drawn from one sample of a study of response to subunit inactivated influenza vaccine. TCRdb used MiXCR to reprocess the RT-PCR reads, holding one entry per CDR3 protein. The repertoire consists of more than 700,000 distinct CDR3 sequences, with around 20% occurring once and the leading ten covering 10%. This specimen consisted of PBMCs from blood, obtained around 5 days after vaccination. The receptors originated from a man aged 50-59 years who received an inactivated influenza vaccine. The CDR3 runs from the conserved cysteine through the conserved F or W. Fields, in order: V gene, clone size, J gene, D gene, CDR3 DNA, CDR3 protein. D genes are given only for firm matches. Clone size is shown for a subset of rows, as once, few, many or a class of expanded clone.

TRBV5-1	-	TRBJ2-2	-	TGCGCCAGCAGCCTTACTCAGGGGAACACCGGGGAGCTGTTTTTT	CASSLTQGNTGELFF
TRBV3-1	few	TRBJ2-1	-	TGTGCCAGCAGCAAAAGGGGCGTCTATGAGCAGTTCTTC	CASSKRGVYEQFF
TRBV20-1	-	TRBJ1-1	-	TGCAGTGCGCTCGGACCCAACACTGAAGCTTTCTTT	CSALGPNTEAFF
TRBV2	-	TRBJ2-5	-	TGTGCCAGCAGTGAAGTGATGGGAGAGACCCAGTACTTC	CASSEVMGETQYF
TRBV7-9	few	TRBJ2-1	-	TGTGCCAGCAGCCTCCTTGAGGACGTATACAATGAGCAGTTCTTC	CASSLLEDVYNEQFF
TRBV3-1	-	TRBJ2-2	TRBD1	TGTGCCAGCAGCCACCGAGGGACAGCGAACACCGGGGAGCTGTTTTTT	CASSHRGTANTGELFF
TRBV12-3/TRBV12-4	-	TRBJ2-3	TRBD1	TGTGCCACCCGGACGACAGGGATAACAGATACGCAGTATTTT	CATRTTGITDTQYF
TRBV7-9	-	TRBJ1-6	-	TGTGCCAGCAGCTTAATCCTGGTGGGTTCACCCCTCCACTTT	CASSLILVGSPLHF
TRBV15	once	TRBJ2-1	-	TGTGCCACCAGCAGAGATCATAGAGGCTCCTACAATGAGCAGTTCTTC	CATSRDHRGSYNEQFF
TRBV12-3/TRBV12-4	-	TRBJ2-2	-	TGTGCCAGCAGTTTAGTGGGCGGGTACACCGGGGAGCTGTTTTTT	CASSLVGGYTGELFF
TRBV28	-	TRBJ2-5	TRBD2	TGTGCCAGCAGGATCGGACTAGCGGGGGGGCAAGAGACCCAGTACTTC	CASRIGLAGGQETQYF
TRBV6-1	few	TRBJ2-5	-	TGTGCCAGCAGCCCTGCAGGCCTACAAGAGACCCAGTACTTC	CASSPAGLQETQYF
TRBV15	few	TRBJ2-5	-	TGTGCCACCAGCAGAGATTGGATTTTCGGAGAGACCCAGTACTTC	CATSRDWIFGETQYF
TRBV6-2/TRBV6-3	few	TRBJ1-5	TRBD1	TGTGCCAGCAGTTACTCGATCTCCGGGACAGGGGGCAGATATAGCAATCAGCCCCAGCATTTT	CASSYSISGTGGRYSNQPQHF
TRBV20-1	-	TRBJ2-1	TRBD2	TGCAGTGCTAGAGAAGCTAGCGGGAGGAATGAGCAGTTCTTC	CSAREASGRNEQFF
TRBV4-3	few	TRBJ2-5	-	TGCGCCAGCAGCCCAGGGCATCGAGCCGGGGAGACCCAGTACTTC	CASSPGHRAGETQYF
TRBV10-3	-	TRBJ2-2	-	TGTGCCATCAGTGAATCGCGCGGGGCTGGCGGGGAGCTGTTTTTT	CAISESRGAGGELFF
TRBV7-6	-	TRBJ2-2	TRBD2	TGTGCCAGCAGCCCGACTAGCGTGGCCGGGGAGCTGTTTTTT	CASSPTSVAGELFF
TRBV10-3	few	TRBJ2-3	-	TGTGCCATCAGCGCAGGGGTGGCCCAAGATACGCAGTATTTT	CAISAGVAQDTQYF
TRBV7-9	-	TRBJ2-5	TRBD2	TGTGCCAGCAGCGGACGACTAGCGGGAGTTACGGAGACCCAGTACTTC	CASSGRLAGVTETQYF
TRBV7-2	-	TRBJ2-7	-	TGTGCCAGCGGGTCAGGAGGACTCGAGCAGTACTTC	CASGSGGLEQYF
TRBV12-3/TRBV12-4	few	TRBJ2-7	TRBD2	TGTGCCGCGGGACTAGGGGTCGCGGAGCCGGGAGTGCGTTCCTACGAGCAGTACTTC	CAAGLGVAEPGVRSYEQYF
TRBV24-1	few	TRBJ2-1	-	TGTGCCACCAGTGTGGGGGGCCAGGTTCAGTTCTTC	CATSVGGQVQFF
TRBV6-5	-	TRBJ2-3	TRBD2	TGTGCCAGCAGTTACTCGGGACTACGTCCCACAGATACGCAGTATTTT	CASSYSGLRPTDTQYF
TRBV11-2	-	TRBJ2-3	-	TGTGCCAGCAGCTTAGGAGCTAGCCGGACCACAGATACGCAGTATTTT	CASSLGASRTTDTQYF
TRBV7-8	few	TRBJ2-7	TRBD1	TGTGCCAGCAGCTTAGCGACAGGGGCCAGCTACGAGCAGTACTTC	CASSLATGASYEQYF
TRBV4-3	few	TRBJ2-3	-	TGCGCCAGCAGCCAAGATAGCGCCCAGCGGCAATACACAGATACGCAGTATTTT	CASSQDSAQRQYTDTQYF
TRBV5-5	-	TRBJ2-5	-	TGTGCCAGCAGCTTTCGAGGGGGGAGAGAAGAGACCCAGTACTTC	CASSFRGGREETQYF
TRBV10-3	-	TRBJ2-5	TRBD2	TGTGCCATCAGTGAGTCTCCGGGGGGAGAGACCCAGTACTTC	CAISESPGGETQYF
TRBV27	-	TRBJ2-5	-	TGTGCCAGCAGTTTATATACGGGGCGGGAGACCCAGTACTTC	CASSLYTGRETQYF
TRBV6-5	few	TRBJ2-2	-	TGTGCCAGCAGTTACTCGATTAAGGGCACCGGGGAGCTGTTTTTT	CASSYSIKGTGELFF
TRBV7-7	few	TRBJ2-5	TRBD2	TGTGCTAGCAGCTTCCCACGAGCGGGGAAAGAGACCCAGTACTTC	CASSFPRAGKETQYF
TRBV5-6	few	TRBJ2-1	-	TGTGCCAGCAGCAATTGGGGTATTATGGCTGAGCAGTTCTTC	CASSNWGIMAEQFF
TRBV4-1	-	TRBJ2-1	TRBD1	TGCGCCAGCAGCCAAGGGGGGGGGACAGGGATCAATGAGCAGTTCTTC	CASSQGGGTGINEQFF
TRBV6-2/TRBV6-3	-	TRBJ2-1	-	TGTGCCAGCAGTTACGTTCAAGGCAATGAGCAGTTCTTC	CASSYVQGNEQFF
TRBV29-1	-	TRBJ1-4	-	TGCAGCGTTTACCATGGGGCTGAAAAACTGTTTTTT	CSVYHGAEKLFF
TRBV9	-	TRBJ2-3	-	TGTGCCAGCAGCGTACACCACGGTAGCACAGATACGCAGTATTTT	CASSVHHGSTDTQYF
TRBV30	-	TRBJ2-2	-	TGTGCCTGGAGTGTATCGGGGGAGTCCGGGGAGCTGTTTTTT	CAWSVSGESGELFF
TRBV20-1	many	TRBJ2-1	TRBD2	TGCAGTGCTAGAGATTTGTTACTAGCGGTCGAGCAGTTCTTC	CSARDLLLAVEQFF
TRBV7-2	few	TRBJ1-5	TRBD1	TGTGCCAGCACCCGAGGGGGAAACAGGGGGCTTCAGCCCCAGCATTTT	CASTRGGNRGLQPQHF
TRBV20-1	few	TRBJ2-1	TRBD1	TGCAGTGCTAGAGATTGGGCAGGGGGCAGGTCACCACAGTTCTTC	CSARDWAGGRSPQFF
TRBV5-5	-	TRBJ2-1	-	TGTGCCAGCAGCGCCGGGACTGCGCGCTATGAGCAGTTCTTC	CASSAGTARYEQFF